The next 31 T cell receptor beta chains were all read from a single sample in a study of blood T cell repertoires in COVID-19. Some clones are missing from TCRdb's copy, which holds only in-frame ones; the method was immunoSEQ multiplex PCR. This sample has 150,000 to 200,000 clones; roughly 85% occur once, and the top ten carry under 4%. The sample consisted of peripheral blood. Receptors were obtained from a human donor with acute or convalescent COVID-19. The donor label of this sample is uncertain.

The CDR3 nucleotides are TGTGCCAGTAGTAACGACAGGGACACTGAAGCTTTCTTT. This gives the protein CASSNDRDTEAFF. The chain recombines TRBV19 with TRBJ1-1; 7 bases fit TRBD1. This CDR3 comprises 13 residues. Unmatched junction bases numbered 2, after V lost 4 bases and J lost 3 bases. Germline-derived CDR1 and CDR2 are LNHDA and SQIVND (reference sequence).

This clone was seen only a few times. The chain combines TRBV27 with TRBJ2-2; 7 nucleotides agree with TRBD1. The CDR3 spans 16 residues. J lost 3 bases, V lost 5 bases, and 9 bases had no gene match. Germline values: CDR1 MNHEY, CDR2 SMNVEV (reference sequence). CDR3 coding DNA: TGTGCCAGCAGTCCCACATACCAGGGGGACACCGGGGAGCTGTTTTTT. Its protein product is CASSPTYQGDTGELFF.

The genes are TRBV27 and TRBJ1-2; D is ambiguous. The germline V and J ends were trimmed by 2 bases and 8 bases, with 18 bases remaining between them. CDR3 size: 15 residues. Germline CDR1 MNHEY, CDR2 SMNVEV (reference sequence). CDR3 sequence: CASSLITGAGPGYTF. In DNA form, the CDR3 reads TGTGCCAGCAGTTTAATTACCGGTGCGGGCCCGGGCTACACCTTC.

The gene calls are TRBV19 and TRBJ2-2; 11 bases map to TRBD1. The germline V gene encodes CDR1 LNHDA and CDR2 SQIVND (reference sequence). Trimming at V came to 2 bases and at J to 4 bases, leaving 3 bases not matched to a gene. The CDR3 has 16 residues. The CDR3 sequence: CASSIRDRGATGELFF. In DNA form, the CDR3 reads TGTGCCAGTAGTATAAGGGACAGGGGGGCCACCGGGGAGCTGTTTTTT.

As to this clone: Other DNA variants within this sample encode the same CDR3. V usage is TRBV4-1 and J usage is TRBJ1-5, with 8 bases aligning to TRBD1. V gave up 1 base and J gave up 1 base; unmatched junction bases: 0. Germline V gene sequence: CDR1 MGHRA, CDR2 YSYEKL. This CDR3 contains 15 residues. The CDR3 region has the DNA TGCGCCAGCAGCCAAGGACAGGGGAGCAATCAGCCCCAGCATTTT. Translation: CASSQGQGSNQPQHF.

V and J are TRBV19 and TRBJ1-5; no reliable D call. CDR3 length: 13 residues. V lost 3 bases, J lost 4 bases, and 7 bases lay in between. Germline loops: CDR1 LNHDA, CDR2 SQIVND (reference sequence). The CDR3, as DNA: TGTGCCAGTAGTATTCGGTGGAATCAGCCCCAGCATTTT. Translating gives CASSIRWNQPQHF.

The chain links TRBV6-1 to TRBJ2-3; the D is unclear. In germline, CDR1 is MNHNS, CDR2 SASEGT. The V and J ends lost 1 base and 1 base respectively, with 12 bases between them. This CDR3 contains 16 residues. CDR3 in DNA: TGTGCCAGCAGTGAAGTTTCAGCAGGTCGCACAGATACGCAGTATTTT. This codes for CASSEVSAGRTDTQYF.

The chain joins TRBV30 to TRBJ2-5; possible D gene TRBD2, 6 bases. V was shortened by 2 bases and J by 5 bases, with 9 bases between the two germline ends. Germline loops: CDR1 GTSNPN, CDR2 SVGIG (reference sequence). This CDR3 has 12 residues. The CDR3: CAWSWAGETQYF. DNA for the CDR3: TGTGCCTGGAGTTGGGCGGGGGAGACCCAGTACTTC.

The chain uses TRBV5-1 and TRBJ1-6; 7 positions match TRBD1. The V segment lost 2 bases and the J segment 5 bases; nucleotides outside the gene matches: 4. CDR1 SGHRS and CDR2 YFSETQ come from the germline V gene. CDR3 length equals 15 residues. Here the CDR3 DNA reads TGCGCCAGCAGCTTACAGGGGTATGATAATTCACCCCTCCACTTT. It is translated as CASSLQGYDNSPLHF.

The chain links TRBV18 to TRBJ1-4, with 7 bases identical to TRBD1. Per germline, CDR1 KGHSH and CDR2 LQKENI. The CDR3 is 15 amino acids. The V segment lost 2 bases and the J segment 5 bases; nucleotides outside the gene matches: 5. As DNA, the CDR3 is TGTGCCAGCTCACCAACCGGGACAGCGAATGAAAAACTGTTTTTT. Translation gives CASSPTGTANEKLFF.

This chain uses TRBV15 with TRBJ1-2, with a tentative D call TRBD1 (6 bases). The CDR3 is 17 residues long. Germline loops: CDR1 LNHNV, CDR2 YYDKDF (reference sequence). The V end was cut by 0 bases, the J end by 0 bases, with 14 bases between. The DNA for the CDR3 is TGTGCCACCAGCAGAGATGCACAGGGTGTTGCTAACTATGGCTACACCTTC. Residues: CATSRDAQGVANYGYTF.

V usage is TRBV4-3 and J usage is TRBJ1-2, with TRBD1 as a possible D gene (6 bases). This CDR3 is 16 amino acids long. Germline V gene sequence: CDR1 LGHNA, CDR2 YSLEER. V was shortened by 4 bases and J by 0 bases, with 15 bases between the two germline ends. The CDR3 spells CASSRLGAGSNYGYTF. The DNA for the CDR3 is TGCGCCAGCAGCCGGCTGGGGGCAGGGTCTAACTATGGCTACACCTTC.

V gene TRBV10-3 combines with J gene TRBJ1-6; D gene ambiguous. Trimming took off 4 bases at V and 0 bases at J, with 10 bases between the two ends. Germline V gives CDR1 ENHRY, CDR2 SYGVKD. The CDR3 sequence is 16 residues long. In nucleotides, the CDR3 is TGTGCCATCAGTGGGAGAGAGGGCTCCTATAATTCACCCCTCCACTTT. Its translation is CAISGREGSYNSPLHF.

The chain couples TRBV5-1 to TRBJ2-3, with D hard to call. Germline V CDR1 and CDR2: SGHRS, YFSETQ. The CDR3 extends over 14 amino acids. V lost 4 bases and J 0 bases, leaving 9 bases between the germline ends. In nucleotides, the CDR3 is TGCGCCAGCAGCCCTCTCTCCAGCACAGATACGCAGTATTTT. It codes for CASSPLSSTDTQYF.

This chain uses TRBV4-2 with TRBJ1-5, with TRBD1 as a possible D gene (5 bases). V dropped 1 base and J dropped 6 bases, with 7 bases sitting between them. The CDR3 loop spans 13 amino acids. Germline V gene lookup returns CDR1 LGHNA and CDR2 YNFKEQ. Here the CDR3 DNA reads TGTGCCAGCAGCCAAGGGGGGGGTCAGCCCCAGCATTTT. It yields the protein CASSQGGGQPQHF.

V usage is TRBV19 and J usage is TRBJ2-7; a possible D gene is TRBD1 (7 bases). CDR3 length: 14 amino acids. Germline lookup yields CDR1 LNHDA and CDR2 SQIVND (reference sequence). The V and J ends lost 5 bases and 7 bases respectively, with 18 bases between them. CDR3 protein: CASSSRDSYREQYF. The CDR3 nucleotides are TGTGCCAGTAGTTCGCGGGACAGCTATAGGGAGCAGTACTTC.

This clone came up once. The rearrangement joins TRBV18 to TRBJ1-5, with a tentative D call TRBD1 (5 bases). The CDR3 runs to 17 residues. The V gene lost 3 bases and the J gene lost 5 bases, with 20 bases spanning the gap. Germline V lookup: CDR1 KGHSH, CDR2 LQKENI. The CDR3 sequence is CASSPGHVGKRYQPQHF. The CDR3 region has the DNA TGTGCCAGCTCACCTGGACATGTTGGTAAGCGTTATCAGCCCCAGCATTTT. The complete variable domain, with remaining parts taken from reference TRBV18 and TRBJ1-5, reads NAGVMQNPRHLVRRRGQEARLRCSPMKGHSHVYWYRQLPEEGLKFMVYLQKENIIDESGMPKERFSAEFPKEGPSILRIQQVVRGDSAAYFCASSPGHVGKRYQPQHFGDGTRLSIL.

The chain uses TRBV6-2 or TRBV6-3 and TRBJ2-4, with a tentative D call TRBD1 (6 bases). The CDR3 consists of 14 residues. The V end lost 5 bases, the J end lost 13 bases, and 21 bases lay between the germline ends. Germline CDR1 reads MNHEY; CDR2 reads SVGEGT. CDR3 protein: CASSRTNRDTEQYF. As DNA, the CDR3 is TGTGCCAGCAGTCGAACAAACCGGGACACGGAACAGTACTTC.

The V and J genes are TRBV6-6 and TRBJ1-1, with 10 bases that match TRBD1. CDR1 is MNHNY, CDR2 SVGAGI, per germline (reference sequence). J was trimmed by 1 base and V by 5 bases; bases with no gene match: 10. CDR3 length: 17 residues. CDR3 protein: CASSRGTGALGNTEAFF. The CDR3 nucleotides read TGTGCCAGCAGTCGGGGGACAGGGGCACTGGGGAACACTGAAGCTTTCTTT.

This chain connects TRBV6-2 or TRBV6-3 to TRBJ1-2; D perhaps matches TRBD1 (6 bases). In germline, CDR1 is MNHEY, CDR2 SVGEGT. V lost 5 bases and J lost 6, with 16 bases in between. CDR3 length: 14 residues. As DNA, the CDR3 is TGTGCCAGCAGTCCGCTACAGGGTAAAGATGGCTACACCTTC. Translating gives CASSPLQGKDGYTF.

CDR3 DNA: TGTGCCAGCAGCTTCGCGGCAGGGCGGGGAAACACCATATATTTT. It codes for CASSFAAGRGNTIYF. The V gene is TRBV11-3, the J gene TRBJ1-3; weak D call: TRBD1 (5 bases). With 3 bases removed from V and 4 bases from J, the gap between germline ends came to 13 bases. From germline, CDR1 is SGHNT and CDR2 YENEEA. This CDR3 has 15 amino acids.

The chain combines TRBV4-3 with TRBJ1-6; D possibly corresponds to TRBD1 (6 bases). The CDR3 totals 16 residues. The V end lost 0 bases, the J end lost 5 bases, and 11 bases lay between the germline ends. The germline CDR1 and CDR2 sequences are LGHNA and YSLEER. This chain's CDR3 is CASSQDYRANNSPLHF. DNA for the CDR3: TGCGCCAGCAGCCAAGATTACAGGGCGAATAATTCACCCCTCCACTTT.

The chain is built from TRBV27 and TRBJ2-7, with 10 bases lining up with TRBD1. After removal of 5 bases from V and 3 bases from J, the junction contained 7 bases not matched to a gene. The CDR3 runs to 15 residues. CDR1 is MNHEY and CDR2 is SMNVEV in the germline V gene (reference sequence). The CDR3 bases are TGTGCCAGCAGTGACCGGGACAGGGGCCTCTACGAGCAGTACTTC. Translation gives CASSDRDRGLYEQYF.

V gene TRBV27 combines with J gene TRBJ1-2; the D gene is possibly TRBD1 (5 bases). Trimming stripped 3 bases from V and 6 bases from J, with 11 bases between. Germline V CDR1 and CDR2: MNHEY, SMNVEV (reference sequence). CDR3 length equals 13 residues. The CDR3 nucleotides are TGTGCCAGCAGTTTTCTAGGGGTGGATGGCTACACCTTC. Translation: CASSFLGVDGYTF.

This rearrangement joins TRBV5-4 to TRBJ2-3; D perhaps matches TRBD2 (5 bases). V lost 6 bases, J lost 3 bases, and 5 bases lay in between. Germline assignment: CDR1 SGHNT and CDR2 YYREEE (reference sequence). This CDR3 contains 11 residues. Here the CDR3 reads CASTGTDTQYF. The DNA of the CDR3 is TGTGCCAGCACGGGAACAGATACGCAGTATTTT.

Only a few counts were recorded for this clone. This chain links TRBV19 with TRBJ1-1; 11 bases map to TRBD1. The length of the CDR3 is 15 residues. Germline assignment: CDR1 LNHDA and CDR2 SQIVND (reference sequence). The V segment lost 6 bases and the J segment 5 bases; nucleotides outside the gene matches: 8. The CDR3 bases are TGTGCCAGTAGCAACCGGGACAGGGGGTTTACTGAAGCTTTCTTT. Residues: CASSNRDRGFTEAFF. Full variable domain (outside the CDR3, taken from reference TRBV19 and TRBJ1-1): DGGITQSPKYLFRKEGQNVTLSCEQNLNHDAMYWYRQDPGQGLRLIYYSQIVNDFQKGDIAEGYSVSREKKESFPLTVTSAQKNPTAFYLCASSNRDRGFTEAFFGQGTRLTVV.

The chain links TRBV6-5 to TRBJ1-1; no definite D call. The germline gives CDR1 MNHEY, CDR2 SVGAGI. The CDR3 runs 14 residues. Trimming pared 8 bases from V and 0 bases from J, leaving 13 bases between. The CDR3 loop reads CASFNEVMNTEAFF. DNA for the CDR3: TGTGCCAGCTTTAACGAGGTCATGAACACTGAAGCTTTCTTT.

The rearrangement uses TRBV24-1 and TRBJ2-5; TRBD1 is a possible D gene (6 bases). The CDR3 is 14 amino acids. The V gene lost 5 bases and the J gene lost 3 bases, with 12 bases spanning the gap. Germline-derived CDR1 and CDR2 are KGHDR and SFDVKD. In nucleotides, the CDR3 is TGTGCCACCAGTGGGGCTAGGGGGAAAGAGACCCAGTACTTC. It specifies CATSGARGKETQYF.

This chain links TRBV4-2 with TRBJ2-5, with TRBD2 identical over 10 bases. The ends lost 4 bases at V and 5 bases at J; junction bases unmatched: 7. The V gene's germline CDR1 is LGHNA and CDR2 YNFKEQ. The CDR3 sequence is 15 residues long. The CDR3 coding sequence is TGTGCCAGCAGCCGATCAGCGGGGGGGTCGGAGACCCAGTACTTC. Translating it yields CASSRSAGGSETQYF.

The CDR3 DNA reads TGTGCCAGCAGCGTAGACGAGGGCAGGGGAATTTCACCCCTCCACTTT. It translates to CASSVDEGRGISPLHF. V usage is TRBV9 and J usage is TRBJ1-6; maybe TRBD1 (6 bases). V gave up 0 bases and J gave up 9 bases, with 16 bases separating them. Per the germline V gene, CDR1 is SGDLS and CDR2 is YYNGEE. The CDR3 contains 16 residues.

V is TRBV9 and J is TRBJ1-2, with D possibly TRBD1 on 5 matching bases. CDR1 is SGDLS, CDR2 YYNGEE, per germline. The CDR3 is 14 amino acids. The ends were cut back, 1 base at V and 4 bases at J, with 11 bases in the middle. CDR3 nucleotide sequence: TGTGCCAGCAGCGTAACGGACACAAGCTATGGCTACACCTTC. Residues: CASSVTDTSYGYTF.